This section outlines one T cell receptor (beta chain) sequence together with its context. These data come from a study of blood T cell repertoires in COVID-19. The germline V gene has CDR1 SGHDN and CDR2 FVKESK. The V gene lost 4 bases and the J gene lost 3 bases, with 16 bases spanning the gap. CDR3 size: 15 residues. Study processing details: Amplification of reference gene primers provided the estimated nucleated cell counts. The protocol was immunoSEQ multiplex PCR, while the TCRdb copy is restricted to in-frame clones and leaves out a portion. V, J and clone size were drawn from that table, and D and trimming were deduced from the DNA. The sample contains about 230,000 clones, roughly 80% of which appear only once.

Sequencing was done on a sample of peripheral blood. The chain joins TRBV14 to TRBJ2-7; D perhaps matches TRBD2 (6 bases). The clonotype comes from a woman aged 50 to 65 with acute or convalescent COVID-19. CDR3 coding DNA: TGTGCCAGCAGCCCCGGTGGAGGGTATGTCTACGAGCAGTACTTC. The encoded protein is CASSPGGGYVYEQYF.